This TCR beta chain was sequenced for a study of T cells in Graves' hyperthyroidism and ophthalmopathy (dated by TCRdb to the late 2010s). Notes on the research overall: Peripheral blood samples were taken at initial diagnosis, before any treatment was given. The 100 discovery patients were randomly divided into training and test sets at a 7:3 ratio. Thyroid tissue and blood T-cell repertoires from more than 5 Graves' hyperthyroidism patients were also compared in the study. The paper describes TCR Vbeta CDR3 sequencing of around 140 peripheral blood samples, made up of around 41 ophthalmopathy patients, 70 to 75 hyperthyroidism patients and 17 progressor patients. Prospective prediction of ophthalmopathy was tested in an independent validation cohort consisting of 18 to 20 hyperthyroidism patients and more than 15 patients who later progressed to ophthalmopathy. Following sampling, methimazole starting at 30 mg daily was given to hyperthyroidism patients, and high-dose intravenous methylprednisolone was given to ophthalmopathy patients. To identify distinguishing TCR V-J signatures, a discovery cohort of 90 to 100 patients was used, comprising 43 with Graves' ophthalmopathy and around 57 with stable Graves' hyperthyroidism.

Points the paper makes about the study in general: During validation, the model predicted progression to ophthalmopathy a median of around 6 months ahead of onset, with just under 71% sensitivity and about 72% specificity. A model built on a 13 V-J signature distinguished ophthalmopathy from stable hyperthyroidism, reaching about 88% sensitivity and 81% to 83% specificity in cross-validation and 80%/75% in testing. Most expanded thyroid clonotypes (frequency above 0.001) were also detected in blood, a finding suggesting that blood repertoires may reflect thyroid immune responses. No statistical method was used to set the sample size in advance, and investigators knew the group allocation.

Ophthalmopathy patients had moderately to severely active disease, Clinical Activity Score of at least 3, NOSPECS grade of at least 4, and duration under 3 months. The study excluded patients with uncontrolled infections, other autoimmune diseases, pregnancy or lactation. Diagnoses were established on the basis of clinical symptoms, serum thyroxine and TRAb, thyroid ultrasound, and orbital computed tomography. Ficoll-Paque density gradient centrifugation was used to isolate PBMCs from 8.5 to 10 ml of fresh peripheral blood. Total RNA was extracted with Trizol reagent, and quality was checked on an Agilent 2100 Bioanalyzer. TCR beta CDR3 regions were amplified from RNA transcripts. For the first round of RT-PCR on the TCR CDR3, the HTBI primer set was used together with the Qiagen OneStep RT-PCR kit. A second multiplex PCR round built the libraries, followed by size selection and purification. The libraries were sequenced on an Illumina HiSeq2000 using paired-end 100 bp reads. The source study handled its data this way. SOAPnuke was used to process the raw data, with reads discarded if the reads contained adapters or uncalled bases, had a mean Phred below 15, or lacked an exact constant-primer or identifier match. High-quality paired reads were merged using COPE v1.2.5, and each unique nucleotide sequence was defined as a clonotype. MiTCR v1.1 was used to align clonotypes to the IMGT TRBV, TRBD and TRBJ reference segments. The analysis included only V-J combinations with a frequency above 0.0001, which together covered 99% to 99.2% of the repertoires. A TCS score was defined as the ratio of F50 (clonal expansion) to E x V (chaos), with BLOSUM62-based TCRdist applied between CDR3 peptides within each V-J. Welch's t-statistics and random forest reduced around 510 V-J features to 13, which were used in a naive Bayes classifier (R e1071). TCRdb itself trimmed the public reads at Q25 with fastp, ran MiXCR and retained productive beta chains. Rows with one shared CDR3 protein collapse into an entry with the most common genes and DNA. None of the V and J calls come from the authors' own analysis; TCRdb made them. A total of 490,000 or so distinct CDR3 sequences appear in this sample, around a fifth of them only once. 45% to 55% of the sample is in the top ten clones.

In the germline V gene (reference sequence), CDR1 corresponds to MNHEY and CDR2 to SMNVEV. V lost 5 bases and J lost 4 bases; the stretch between them is 17 bases long. The CDR3, from cysteine to phenylalanine, totals 15 residues. This entry keeps only the CDR3 DNA: 45 bases, framed from base 1. Concerning this clonotype: No cognate antigen has been identified for it. No base qualities exist here, and no much larger clone lies one base off it.

The clonotype comes from a woman aged 70-85 years with Graves' ophthalmopathy. The sample consisted of blood. The chain was built from TRBV27 and TRBJ1-2; tentative D gene TRBD1, with 6 bases matching. The nucleotide sequence reads TGTGCCAGCAGTCTTACAAAGGGGGGGGCCTATGGCTACACCTTC. It codes for CASSLTKGGAYGYTF.